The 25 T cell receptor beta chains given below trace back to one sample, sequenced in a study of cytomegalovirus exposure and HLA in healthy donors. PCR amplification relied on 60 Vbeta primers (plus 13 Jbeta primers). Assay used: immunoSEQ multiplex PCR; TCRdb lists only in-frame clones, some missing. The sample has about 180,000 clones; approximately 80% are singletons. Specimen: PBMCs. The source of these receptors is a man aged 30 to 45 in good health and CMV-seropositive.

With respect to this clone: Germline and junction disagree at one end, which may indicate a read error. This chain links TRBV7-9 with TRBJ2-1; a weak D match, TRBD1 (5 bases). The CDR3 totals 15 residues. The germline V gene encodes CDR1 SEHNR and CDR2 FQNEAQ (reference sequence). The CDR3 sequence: CSSSPTSTGYNEQFF. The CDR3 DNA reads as TGTTCCAGCAGCCCAACCAGCACAGGATACAATGAGCAGTTCTTC.

The CDR3 nucleotides are TGTGCCAGCAGCTCCCGCATAGGACTATCCGGGAACACCGGGGAGCTGTTTTTT. Its translation is CASSSRIGLSGNTGELFF. The rearrangement joins TRBV7-3 to TRBJ2-2, with D perhaps matching TRBD2 (6 bases). Germline V gives CDR1 SGHTA, CDR2 FQGTGA. CDR3 length: 18 residues. The V end was cut by 4 bases, the J end by 1 base, with 19 bases between.

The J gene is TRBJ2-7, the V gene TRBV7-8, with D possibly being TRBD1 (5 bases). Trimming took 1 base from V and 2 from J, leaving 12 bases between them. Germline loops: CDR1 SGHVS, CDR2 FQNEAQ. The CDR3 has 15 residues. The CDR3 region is CASSLGDRRAYEQYF. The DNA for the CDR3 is TGTGCCAGCAGCTTAGGAGACAGACGAGCCTACGAGCAGTACTTC.

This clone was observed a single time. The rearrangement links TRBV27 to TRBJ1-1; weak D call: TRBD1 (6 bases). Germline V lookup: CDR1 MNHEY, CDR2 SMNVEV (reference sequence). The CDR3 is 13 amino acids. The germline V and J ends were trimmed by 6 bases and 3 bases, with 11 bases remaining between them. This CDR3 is CASRQTGYTEAFF. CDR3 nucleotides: TGTGCCAGCAGGCAAACAGGGTACACTGAAGCTTTCTTT.

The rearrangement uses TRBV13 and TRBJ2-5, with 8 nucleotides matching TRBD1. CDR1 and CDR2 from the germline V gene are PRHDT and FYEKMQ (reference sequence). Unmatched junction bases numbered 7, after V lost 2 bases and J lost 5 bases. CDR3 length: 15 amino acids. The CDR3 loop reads CASSLRVTGDETQYF. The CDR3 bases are TGTGCCAGCAGCTTACGTGTGACAGGGGATGAGACCCAGTACTTC.

CDR3 in amino acids: CASRVRRVDTEAFF. The CDR3 DNA follows: TGTGCCAGCAGGGTAAGGAGGGTTGACACTGAAGCTTTCTTT. The chain combines TRBV7-2 with TRBJ1-1; D is undetermined. V shed 6 bases and J shed 3 bases, with 14 bases lying between them. CDR1 and CDR2 from the germline V gene are SGHTA and FQGNSA. The CDR3 length is 14 residues.

The CDR3 region has the DNA TGTGCCAGCAGTGGACAGGACCTGCCCTACGAGCAGTACTTC. Translated: CASSGQDLPYEQYF. J is TRBJ2-7 and V is TRBV2; the D gene is possibly TRBD1 (6 bases). CDR3 length equals 14 residues. Germline assignment: CDR1 SNHLY and CDR2 FYNNEI. V was trimmed by 4 bases and J by 2 bases, leaving 12 bases between them.

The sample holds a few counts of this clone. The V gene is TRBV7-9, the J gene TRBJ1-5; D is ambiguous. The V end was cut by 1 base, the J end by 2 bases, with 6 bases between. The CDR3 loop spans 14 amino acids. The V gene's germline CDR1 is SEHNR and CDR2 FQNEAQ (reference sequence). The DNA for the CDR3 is TGTGCCAGCAGCTTAGGGGGAGGCAATCAGCCCCAGCATTTT. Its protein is CASSLGGGNQPQHF.

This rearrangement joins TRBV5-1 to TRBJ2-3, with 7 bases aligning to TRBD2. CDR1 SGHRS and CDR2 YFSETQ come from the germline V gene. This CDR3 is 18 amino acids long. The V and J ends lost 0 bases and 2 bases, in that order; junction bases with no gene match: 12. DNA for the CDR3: TGCGCCAGCAGCTTGGCAGCGGGAAGACAATCTCCCACAGATACGCAGTATTTT. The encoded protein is CASSLAAGRQSPTDTQYF.

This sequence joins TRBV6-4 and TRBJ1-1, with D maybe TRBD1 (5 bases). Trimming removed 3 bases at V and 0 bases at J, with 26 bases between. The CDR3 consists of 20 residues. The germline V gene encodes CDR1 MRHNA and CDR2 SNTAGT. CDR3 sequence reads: CASSEEGRGWEGRMNTEAFF. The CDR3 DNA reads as TGTGCCAGCAGTGAGGAGGGTAGGGGTTGGGAGGGAAGAATGAACACTGAAGCTTTCTTT.

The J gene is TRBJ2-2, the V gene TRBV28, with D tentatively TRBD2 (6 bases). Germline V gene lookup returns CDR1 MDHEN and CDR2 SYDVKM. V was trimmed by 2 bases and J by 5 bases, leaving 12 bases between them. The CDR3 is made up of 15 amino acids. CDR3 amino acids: CASSLTSWGTGELFF. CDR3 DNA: TGTGCCAGCAGTTTAACTAGCTGGGGGACCGGGGAGCTGTTTTTT.

For the CDR3, the DNA is TGTGCCAGTTGGGACAGGGGGACCGGGGAGCTGTTTTTT. The encoded protein is CASWDRGTGELFF. The gene calls are TRBV6-1 and TRBJ2-2; TRBD1 matches 11 bases. J was trimmed by 5 bases and V by 9 bases; bases with no gene match: 2. CDR3 length: 13 amino acids. Germline V CDR1 and CDR2: MNHNS, SASEGT.

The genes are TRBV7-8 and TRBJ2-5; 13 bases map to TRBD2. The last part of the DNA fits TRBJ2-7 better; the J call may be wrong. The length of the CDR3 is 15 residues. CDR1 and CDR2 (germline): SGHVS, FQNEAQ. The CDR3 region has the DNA TGTGCCAGCAGTCGACTCACTAGCGGGGGGGTCGAGCAGTACTTC. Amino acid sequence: CASSRLTSGGVEQYF.

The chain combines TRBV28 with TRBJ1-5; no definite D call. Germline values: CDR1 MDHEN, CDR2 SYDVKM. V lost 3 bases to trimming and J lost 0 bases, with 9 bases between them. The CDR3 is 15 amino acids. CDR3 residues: CASSLLPDSNQPQHF. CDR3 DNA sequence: TGTGCCAGCAGTTTGTTGCCAGATAGCAATCAGCCCCAGCATTTT.

The CDR3 DNA reads TGTGCCAGCAGCTTTAAGGGAGGGGGCTACAATGAGCAGTTCTTC. Protein product: CASSFKGGGYNEQFF. The chain carries TRBV5-4 and TRBJ2-1; a possible D gene is TRBD2 (7 bases). Germline V CDR1 and CDR2: SGHNT, YYREEE (reference sequence). The CDR3 totals 15 residues. The ends were cut back, 2 bases at V and 3 bases at J, with 12 bases in the middle.

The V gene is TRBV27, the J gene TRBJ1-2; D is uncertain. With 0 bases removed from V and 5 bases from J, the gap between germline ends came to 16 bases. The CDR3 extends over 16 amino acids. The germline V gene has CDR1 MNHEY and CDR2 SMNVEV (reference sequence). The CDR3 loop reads CASSLSSGGPRYGYTF. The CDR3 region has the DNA TGTGCCAGCAGTTTATCATCGGGAGGCCCTAGGTATGGCTACACCTTC.

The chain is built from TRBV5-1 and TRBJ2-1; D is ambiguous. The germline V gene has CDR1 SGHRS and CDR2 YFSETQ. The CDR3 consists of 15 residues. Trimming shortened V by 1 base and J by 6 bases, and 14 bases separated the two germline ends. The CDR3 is CASSLTSAISNEQFF. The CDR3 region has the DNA TGCGCCAGCAGCTTGACCAGCGCGATAAGCAATGAGCAGTTCTTC.

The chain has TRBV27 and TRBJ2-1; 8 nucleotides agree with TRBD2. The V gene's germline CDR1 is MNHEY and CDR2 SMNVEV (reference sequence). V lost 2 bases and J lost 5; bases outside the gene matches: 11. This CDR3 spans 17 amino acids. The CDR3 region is CASSLSPAGGPHNEQFF. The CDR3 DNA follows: TGTGCCAGCAGTTTAAGTCCCGCGGGGGGTCCCCACAATGAGCAGTTCTTC.

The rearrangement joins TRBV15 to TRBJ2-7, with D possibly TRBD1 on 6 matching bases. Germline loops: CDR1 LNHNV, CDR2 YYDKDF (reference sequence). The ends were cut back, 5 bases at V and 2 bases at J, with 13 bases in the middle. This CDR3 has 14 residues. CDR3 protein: CATSSYDRTYEQYF. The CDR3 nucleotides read TGTGCCACCAGCTCCTACGACAGGACCTACGAGCAGTACTTC.

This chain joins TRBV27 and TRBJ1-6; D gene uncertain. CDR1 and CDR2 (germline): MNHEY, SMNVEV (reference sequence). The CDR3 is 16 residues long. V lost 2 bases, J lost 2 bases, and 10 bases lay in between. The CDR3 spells CASSLLRQTYNSPLHF. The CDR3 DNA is TGTGCCAGCAGTTTACTTCGCCAGACCTATAATTCACCCCTCCACTTT.

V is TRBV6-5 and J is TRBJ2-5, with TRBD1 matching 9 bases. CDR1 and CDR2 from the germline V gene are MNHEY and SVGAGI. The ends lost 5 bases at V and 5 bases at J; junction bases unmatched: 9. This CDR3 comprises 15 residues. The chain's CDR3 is CASSGRDRVLETQYF. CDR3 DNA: TGTGCCAGCAGTGGACGGGACAGGGTGTTGGAGACCCAGTACTTC.

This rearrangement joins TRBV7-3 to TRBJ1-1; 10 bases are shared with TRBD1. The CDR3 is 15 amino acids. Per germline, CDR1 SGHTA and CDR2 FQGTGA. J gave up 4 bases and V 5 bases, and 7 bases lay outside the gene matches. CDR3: CASSPQGQGTTEAFF. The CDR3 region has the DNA TGTGCCAGCAGCCCCCAGGGACAGGGGACCACTGAAGCTTTCTTT.

The CDR3 coding sequence is TGTGCCAGCAGCTTAGTAGCGGGGACCCAGTACTTC. Translation: CASSLVAGTQYF. The V gene is TRBV7-6, the J gene TRBJ2-5, with 7 bases fitting TRBD2. The CDR3 is 12 amino acids. The J segment lost 7 bases and the V segment lost 1 base, leaving 0 bases of the junction unmatched. Looked up from germline, CDR1 is SGHVS and CDR2 is FNYEAQ.

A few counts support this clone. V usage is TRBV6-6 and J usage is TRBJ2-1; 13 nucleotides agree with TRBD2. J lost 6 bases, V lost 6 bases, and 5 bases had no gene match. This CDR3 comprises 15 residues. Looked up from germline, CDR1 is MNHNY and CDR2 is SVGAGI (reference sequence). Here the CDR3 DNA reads TGTGCCAGCAGGGGAACTAGCGGGAGGGCCAATGAGCAGTTCTTC. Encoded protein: CASRGTSGRANEQFF.

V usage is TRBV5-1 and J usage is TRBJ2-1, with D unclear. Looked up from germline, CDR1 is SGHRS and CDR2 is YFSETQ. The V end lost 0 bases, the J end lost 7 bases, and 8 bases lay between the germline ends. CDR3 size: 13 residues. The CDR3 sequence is CASSLGLQNEQFF. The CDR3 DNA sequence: TGCGCCAGCAGCTTGGGCCTTCAGAATGAGCAGTTCTTC.